The rows below give T cell receptor beta chains drawn from one sample of a study of blood T cell repertoires in COVID-19. Libraries were prepared by immunoSEQ multiplex PCR; TCRdb keeps only in-frame clonotypes and omits some of them. This repertoire shows hundreds of thousands of clones, about 80% found once; its top ten account for approximately 1.9%. Material for sequencing was peripheral blood. The source of these receptors is a woman older than 75 with acute or convalescent COVID-19. The CDR3 runs from the conserved cysteine through the conserved F or W. A D gene is named only where the DNA matches it firmly. For some rows the clone size is stated as once, few or many, or as a class when expanded; others skip it.

>NA|TRBJ2-5|TRBV19|NA
CASSSFLETQYF
TGTGCCAGTAGTAGTTTTCTGGAGACCCAGTACTTC
>NA|TRBJ2-4|TRBV29-1|NA
CSVEDAGQGKLHF
TGCAGCGTTGAAGATGCAGGCCAGGGTAAACTGCACTTC
>NA|TRBJ1-6|TRBV4-1|NA
CASSLRDLDNSPLHF
TGCGCCAGCAGCCTCCGGGACTTGGATAATTCACCCCTCCACTTT
>NA|TRBJ1-1|TRBV4-2|TRBD1
CASSLQGAAVGFF
TGTGCCAGCAGCTTACAGGGGGCGGCGGTTGGTTTCTTT
>few|TRBJ2-2|TRBV19|NA
CASSRQGNTGELFF
TGTGCCAGTAGTCGGCAGGGGAACACCGGGGAGCTGTTTTTT
>NA|TRBJ1-2|TRBV5-8|TRBD1
CASARDRGAPSYGYTF
TGTGCCAGCGCCCGGGACAGGGGGGCCCCTAGCTATGGCTACACCTTC
>NA|TRBJ2-6|TRBV7-7|TRBD2
CASGGQGTPSGANVLTF
TGTGCTAGCGGGGGACAAGGGACACCCTCTGGGGCCAACGTCCTGACTTTC
>NA|TRBJ2-7|TRBV11-1|NA
CASSLRDTYEQYF
TGTGCCAGCAGCTTAAGGGACACTTACGAGCAGTACTTC
>few|TRBJ1-6|TRBV27|NA
CASSAGQYNSPLHF
TGTGCCAGCAGTGCAGGACAGTATAATTCACCCCTCCACTTT
>few|TRBJ2-3|TRBV7-3|TRBD2
CASSDSGASTDTQYF
TGTGCCAGCAGCGATAGCGGGGCCAGCACAGATACGCAGTATTTT
>NA|TRBJ1-5|TRBV28|NA
CASNTGTGNQPQHF
TGTGCCAGCAACACAGGGACGGGAAATCAGCCCCAGCATTTT
>NA|TRBJ1-4|TRBV15|NA
CATSRDLGGEKLFF
TGTGCCACCAGCAGAGATTTGGGGGGGGAAAAACTGTTTTTT
>NA|TRBJ2-7|TRBV4-1|TRBD2
CASSQGRLAGGPVNEQYF
TGCGCCAGCAGCCAAGGCAGACTAGCGGGAGGGCCGGTTAACGAGCAGTACTTC
>NA|TRBJ1-6|TRBV12-3/TRBV12-4|NA
CASRARDNSPLHF
TGTGCCAGCAGGGCCAGGGATAATTCACCCCTCCACTTT
>NA|TRBJ1-2|TRBV12-3/TRBV12-4|TRBD1
CASRRQGQEGYTF
TGTGCCAGCAGGAGACAGGGCCAGGAAGGCTACACCTTC
>NA|TRBJ2-7|TRBV19|TRBD2
CASSPRTSGGTYEQYF
TGTGCCAGTAGTCCCAGGACTAGCGGGGGTACCTACGAGCAGTACTTC
>NA|TRBJ1-1|TRBV5-4|NA
CASSLTTGMNTEAFF
TGTGCCAGCAGCTTGACGACAGGAATGAACACTGAAGCTTTCTTT
>NA|TRBJ1-5|TRBV9|NA
CASSVAGERTQPQHF
TGTGCCAGCAGCGTAGCTGGGGAGCGCACTCAGCCCCAGCATTTT
>NA|TRBJ2-1|TRBV5-8|TRBD1
CASSPRTGVGYNEQFF
TGTGCCAGCAGCCCCAGGACAGGGGTCGGCTACAATGAGCAGTTCTTC
>NA|TRBJ1-3|TRBV7-8|NA
CASSLGQGGNTIYF
TGTGCCAGCAGCTTAGGTCAGGGGGGAAACACCATATATTTT
>NA|TRBJ1-5|TRBV2|TRBD1
CASRLDRGNQPQHF
TGTGCCAGCAGATTGGACAGGGGAAATCAGCCCCAGCATTTT
>NA|TRBJ1-2|TRBV12-5|NA
CASGIDRGDYGYTF
TGTGCTAGTGGTATTGACCGGGGGGACTATGGCTACACCTTC
>NA|TRBJ1-2|TRBV4-3|NA
CASSQDGGRGSYGYTF
TGCGCCAGCAGCCAAGATGGGGGCAGGGGTTCCTATGGCTACACCTTC
>NA|TRBJ1-5|TRBV19|NA
CATQTRTVPSNQPQHF
TGTGCCACCCAGACCCGGACAGTCCCCAGCAATCAGCCCCAGCATTTT
>NA|TRBJ2-1|TRBV28|NA
CAGRGRGYNEQFF
TGTGCAGGGAGGGGGAGGGGGTACAATGAGCAGTTCTTC
>NA|TRBJ2-3|TRBV2|TRBD2
CASNPLPGGGKDTQYF
TGTGCCAGCAATCCCTTGCCCGGGGGGGGAAAAGATACGCAGTATTTT
>NA|TRBJ2-7|TRBV7-2|NA
CASSSAGGSGYYEQYF
TGTGCCAGCAGCTCCGCGGGTGGGTCGGGGTACTACGAGCAGTACTTC
>NA|TRBJ2-7|TRBV5-4|TRBD2
CASSLRLAETYEQYF
TGTGCCAGCAGCTTGCGGCTAGCGGAGACCTACGAGCAGTACTTC
>NA|TRBJ1-3|TRBV3-1/TRBV3-2|NA
CASSQGTGGNTIYF
TGTGCCAGCAGCCAAGGGACTGGTGGAAACACCATATATTTT
>NA|TRBJ1-5|TRBV7-2|NA
CASSPTSNNQPQHF
TGTGCCAGCAGCCCGACAAGTAACAATCAGCCCCAGCATTTT
>NA|TRBJ2-7|TRBV5-4|TRBD1
CASSRPGQGIYEQYF
TGTGCCAGCAGTAGGCCGGGACAGGGGATCTACGAGCAGTACTTC
>NA|TRBJ1-2|TRBV18|NA
CASTGENYGYTF
TGTGCCAGCACGGGGGAAAACTATGGCTACACCTTC
>NA|TRBJ2-5|TRBV5-6|NA
CASSLDRTQETQYF
TGTGCCAGCAGCTTGGATAGGACACAAGAGACCCAGTACTTC
>NA|TRBJ2-2|TRBV7-6|NA
CASSTQARANTGELFF
TGTGCCAGCAGCACCCAAGCCAGGGCGAACACCGGGGAGCTGTTTTTT
>NA|TRBJ2-7|TRBV7-9|NA
CASSIGGTDYEQYF
TGTGCCAGCAGCATTGGTGGTACAGACTACGAGCAGTACTTC
>NA|TRBJ2-5|TRBV18|TRBD1
CASSPRQGETQYF
TGTGCCAGCTCACCTCGACAGGGGGAGACCCAGTACTTC
>NA|TRBJ2-7|TRBV7-2|NA
CASSSEIGSYEQYF
TGTGCCAGCAGCTCCGAAATCGGCTCCTACGAGCAGTACTTC
>NA|TRBJ1-4|TRBV6-5|TRBD1
CASSLGAGGEKLFF
TGTGCCAGCAGCCTCGGGGCAGGGGGAGAAAAACTGTTTTTT
>NA|TRBJ1-3|TRBV7-6|TRBD1
CASSSGQAKTGNTIYF
TGTGCCAGCAGCTCGGGACAGGCCAAGACTGGAAACACCATATATTTT
>few|TRBJ1-1|TRBV5-4|TRBD1
CASSKGQGPTFF
TGTGCCAGCAGCAAGGGACAGGGTCCGACTTTCTTT
>NA|TRBJ2-5|TRBV7-2|TRBD2
CASSTTSGEMGTQYF
TGTGCCAGCAGCACGACTAGCGGGGAGATGGGGACCCAGTACTTC
>NA|TRBJ2-1|TRBV7-6|TRBD1
CASSLTGSSYNEQFF
TGTGCCAGCAGCCTGACAGGGAGCTCCTACAATGAGCAGTTCTTC